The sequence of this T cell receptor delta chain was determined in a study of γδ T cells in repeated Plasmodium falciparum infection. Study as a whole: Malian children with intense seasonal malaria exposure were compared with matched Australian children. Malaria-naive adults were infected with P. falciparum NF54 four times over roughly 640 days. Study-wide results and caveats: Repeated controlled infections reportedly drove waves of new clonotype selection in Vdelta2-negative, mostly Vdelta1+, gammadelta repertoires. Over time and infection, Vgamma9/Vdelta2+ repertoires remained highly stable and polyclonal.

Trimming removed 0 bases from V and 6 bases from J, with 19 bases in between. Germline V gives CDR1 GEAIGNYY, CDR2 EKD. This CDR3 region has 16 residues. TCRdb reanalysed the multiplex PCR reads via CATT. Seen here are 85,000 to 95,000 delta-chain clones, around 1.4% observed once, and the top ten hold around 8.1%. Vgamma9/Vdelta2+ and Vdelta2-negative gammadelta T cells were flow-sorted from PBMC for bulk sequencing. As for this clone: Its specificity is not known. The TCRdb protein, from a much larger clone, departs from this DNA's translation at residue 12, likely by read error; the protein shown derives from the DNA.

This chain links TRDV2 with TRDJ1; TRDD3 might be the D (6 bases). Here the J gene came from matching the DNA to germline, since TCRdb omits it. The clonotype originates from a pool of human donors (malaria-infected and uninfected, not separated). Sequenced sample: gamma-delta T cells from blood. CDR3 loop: CACDTVGGPTPNKLIF. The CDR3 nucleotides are TGTGCCTGTGACACCGTTGGGGGCCCCACCCCCAATAAACTCATCTTT.